This T cell receptor beta chain comes out of a study of T cell changes during pregnancy in multiple sclerosis. Assay: immunoSEQ multiplex PCR; the TCRdb copy retains only in-frame clones and omits some. This sample has tens of thousands of clones, with approximately 91% found just once. V dropped 2 bases and J dropped 4; count of bases not matched to a gene: 3. CDR3 length equals 15 residues. Per germline, CDR1 SNHLY and CDR2 FYNNEI. The V gene is TRBV2, the J gene TRBJ2-7; TRBD2 agrees at 12 bases. The receptor was isolated from a female donor with multiple sclerosis, enrolled in a pregnancy study. Here the sequenced sample was peripheral blood, taken in the first trimester of pregnancy. In DNA form, the CDR3 reads TGTGCCAGCAGTGAACGGACTAGCGGGAAATACGAGCAGTACTTC. This encodes CASSERTSGKYEQYF.